This T cell receptor (beta chain) is drawn from a study of early T cells in non-severe SARS-CoV-2 infection. Study-level information: The sequenced material was bulk RNA from unsorted whole blood, and its chains were unpaired.

Trimming took 0 bases from V and 4 from J, leaving 13 bases between them. Germline lookup yields CDR1 SGHRS and CDR2 YFSETQ. The CDR3 runs 15 residues. Unique molecular identifiers were affixed to single, distinct cDNA molecules. TCRdb re-called the 5' RACE reads with MiXCR, one entry per CDR3 protein. The repertoire holds approximately 70,000 distinct CDR3 sequences, with about an eighth as singletons. Findings and limits, study-wide: There was a bias toward anti-spike CD8 responses in VDJdb matching, which missed private and CD4 specificities.

As regards this clonotype: What it binds is unknown.

This receptor was identified in an adult who was a healthcare worker with PCR-confirmed SARS-CoV-2 infection or an uninfected control (not recorded which). The chain employs TRBV5-1 and TRBJ1-2; D remains unclear. The sample consisted of whole blood, taken at baseline. As DNA, the CDR3 is TGCGCCAGCAGCTTGGCAAAAGGGTCTTCCTATGGCTACACCTTC. As protein: CASSLAKGSSYGYTF.